The following is a TCR beta chain sequence with its context. Its antigen is undetermined. DNA at 200 ng, tens of thousands of T cell genomes, went into sorted-subset replicate PCRs. Only in-frame clones appear in the TCRdb table, and some are missing; sequencing was by immunoSEQ multiplex PCR. The sample records about 1.1 million clones, roughly 80% being singletons. Donors were healthy HIV-negative adults without recent acute infections or vaccinations. This record comes from a study of shared clonotypes between healthy human individuals. Regarding the study as a whole: A reduction in generation probabilities was seen for non-shared clonotypes relative to those shared by all four donors. Clonotype sharing across a few donors was observed for 4% to 5.5% of naive CD4 clonotypes.

The CDR3 loop spans 17 amino acids. Germline V gives CDR1 SGHDN, CDR2 FVKESK. V dropped 1 base and J dropped 4; count of bases not matched to a gene: 9. This TCR came from a man younger than 35 in good health. Some clones in this sample may be carry-over from other donors' samples. This chain joins TRBV14 and TRBJ1-5, with 8 positions matching TRBD1. The sample comprised memory CD4+ T cells from PBMCs. Subset: CD45RA-negative fraction. CDR3 in amino acids: CASSQGGRGLGNQPQHF. CDR3 in DNA: TGTGCCAGCAGCCAAGGTGGCAGGGGGCTAGGGAATCAGCCCCAGCATTTT.